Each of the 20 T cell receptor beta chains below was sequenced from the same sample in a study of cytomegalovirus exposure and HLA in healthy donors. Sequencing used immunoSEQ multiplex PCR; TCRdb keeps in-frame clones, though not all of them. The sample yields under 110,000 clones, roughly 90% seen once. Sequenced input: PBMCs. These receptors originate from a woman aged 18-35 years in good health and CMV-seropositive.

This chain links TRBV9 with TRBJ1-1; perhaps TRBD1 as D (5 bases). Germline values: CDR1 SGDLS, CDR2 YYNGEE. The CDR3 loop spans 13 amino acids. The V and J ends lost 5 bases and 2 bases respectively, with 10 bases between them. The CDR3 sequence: CASSRTSNTEAFF. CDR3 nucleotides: TGTGCCAGCAGTAGGACAAGTAACACTGAAGCTTTCTTT.

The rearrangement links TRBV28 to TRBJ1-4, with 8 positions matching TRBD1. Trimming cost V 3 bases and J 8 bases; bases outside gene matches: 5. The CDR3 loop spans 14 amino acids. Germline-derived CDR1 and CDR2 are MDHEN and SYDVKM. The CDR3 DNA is TGTGCCAGCAGTTTTCTGGACAGGGAGGAAAAACTGTTTTTT. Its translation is CASSFLDREEKLFF.

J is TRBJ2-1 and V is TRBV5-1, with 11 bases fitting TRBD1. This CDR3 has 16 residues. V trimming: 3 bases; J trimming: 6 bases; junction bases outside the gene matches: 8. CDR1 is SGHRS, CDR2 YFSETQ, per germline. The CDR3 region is CASSSRLGTGGNEQFF. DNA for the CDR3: TGCGCCAGCAGCTCCCGTTTAGGGACAGGGGGCAATGAGCAGTTCTTC.

CDR3 in amino acids: CASSLGEGGNSPLHF. The CDR3 nucleotides read TGTGCCAGCAGTTTAGGTGAAGGGGGCAATTCACCCCTCCACTTT. This rearrangement joins TRBV28 to TRBJ1-6; 7 bases align to TRBD1. Germline V lookup: CDR1 MDHEN, CDR2 SYDVKM. V shed 2 bases and J 7 bases; nucleotides not matched to a gene: 5. The CDR3 has 15 amino acids. The full variable domain, with the rest looked up from reference TRBV28 and TRBJ1-6, is DVKVTQSSRYLVKRTGEKVFLECVQDMDHENMFWYRQDPGLGLRLIYFSYDVKMKEKGDIPEGYSVSREKKERFSLILESASTNQTSMYLCASSLGEGGNSPLHFGNGTRLTVT.

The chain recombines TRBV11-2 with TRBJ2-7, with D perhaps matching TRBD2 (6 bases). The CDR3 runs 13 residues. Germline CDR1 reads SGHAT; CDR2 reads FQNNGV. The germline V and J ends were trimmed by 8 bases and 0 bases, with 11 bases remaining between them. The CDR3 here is CASGLTSSYEQYF. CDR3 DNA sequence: TGTGCCAGCGGGCTGACTAGCTCCTACGAGCAGTACTTC. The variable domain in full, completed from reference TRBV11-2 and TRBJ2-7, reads EAGVAQSPRYKIIEKRQSVAFWCNPISGHATLYWYQQILGQGPKLLIQFQNNGVVDDSQLPKDRFSAERLKGVDSTLKIQPAKLEDSAVYLCASGLTSSYEQYFGPGTRLTVT.

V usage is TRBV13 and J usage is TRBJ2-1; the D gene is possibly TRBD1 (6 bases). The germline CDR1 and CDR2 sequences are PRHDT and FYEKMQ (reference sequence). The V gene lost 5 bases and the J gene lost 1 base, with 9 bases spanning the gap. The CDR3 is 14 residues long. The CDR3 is CASSPTGSYNEQFF. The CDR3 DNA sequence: TGTGCCAGCAGCCCGACAGGATCCTACAATGAGCAGTTCTTC.

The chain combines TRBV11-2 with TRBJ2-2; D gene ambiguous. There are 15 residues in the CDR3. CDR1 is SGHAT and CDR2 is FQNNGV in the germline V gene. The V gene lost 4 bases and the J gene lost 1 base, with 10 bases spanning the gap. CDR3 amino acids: CASSSPTRNTGELFF. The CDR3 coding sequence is TGTGCCAGCAGCTCCCCAACTCGGAACACCGGGGAGCTGTTTTTT.

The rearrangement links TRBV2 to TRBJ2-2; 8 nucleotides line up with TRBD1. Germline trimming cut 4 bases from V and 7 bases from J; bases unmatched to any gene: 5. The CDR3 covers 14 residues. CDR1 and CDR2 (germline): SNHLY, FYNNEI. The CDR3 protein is CASSGRTGFGELFF. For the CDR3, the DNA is TGTGCCAGCAGTGGACGGACAGGGTTCGGGGAGCTGTTTTTT. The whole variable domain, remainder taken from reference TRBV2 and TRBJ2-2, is EPEVTQTPSHQVTQMGQEVILRCVPISNHLYFYWYRQILGQKVEFLVSFYNNEISEKSEIFDDQFSVERPDGSNFTLKIRSTKLEDSAMYFCASSGRTGFGELFFGEGSRLTVL.

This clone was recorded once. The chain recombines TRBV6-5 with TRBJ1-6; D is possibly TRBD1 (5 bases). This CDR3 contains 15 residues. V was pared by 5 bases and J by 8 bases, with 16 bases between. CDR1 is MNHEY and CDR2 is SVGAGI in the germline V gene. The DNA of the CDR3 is TGTGCCAGCAGTCCCCCGGGGGGTTGGTATTCACCCCTCCACTTT. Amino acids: CASSPPGGWYSPLHF.

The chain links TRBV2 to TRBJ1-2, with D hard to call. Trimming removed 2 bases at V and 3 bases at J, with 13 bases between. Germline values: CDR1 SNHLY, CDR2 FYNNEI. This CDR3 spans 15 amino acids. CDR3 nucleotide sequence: TGTGCCAGCAGTGAACTTAGCCAGCGGGACTATGGCTACACCTTC. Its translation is CASSELSQRDYGYTF.

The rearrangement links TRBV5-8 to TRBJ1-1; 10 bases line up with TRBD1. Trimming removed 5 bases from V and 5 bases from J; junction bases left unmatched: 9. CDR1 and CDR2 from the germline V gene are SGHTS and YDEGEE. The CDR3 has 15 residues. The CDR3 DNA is TGTGCCAGCAGTCCGGCGGGACAGGGGAAAACTGAAGCTTTCTTT. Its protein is CASSPAGQGKTEAFF.

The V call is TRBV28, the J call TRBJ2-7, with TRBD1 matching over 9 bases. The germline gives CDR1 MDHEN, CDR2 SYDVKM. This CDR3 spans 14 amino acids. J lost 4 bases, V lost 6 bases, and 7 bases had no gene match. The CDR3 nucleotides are TGTGCCAGCAGCGTAACGGACAGGGGATACGAGCAGTACTTC. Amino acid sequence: CASSVTDRGYEQYF.

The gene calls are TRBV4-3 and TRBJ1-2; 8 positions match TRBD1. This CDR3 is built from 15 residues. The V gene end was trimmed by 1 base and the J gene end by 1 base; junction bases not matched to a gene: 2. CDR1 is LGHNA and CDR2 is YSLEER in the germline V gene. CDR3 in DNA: TGCGCCAGCAGCCAAGGGACAGGGAATAACTATGGCTACACCTTC. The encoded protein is CASSQGTGNNYGYTF.

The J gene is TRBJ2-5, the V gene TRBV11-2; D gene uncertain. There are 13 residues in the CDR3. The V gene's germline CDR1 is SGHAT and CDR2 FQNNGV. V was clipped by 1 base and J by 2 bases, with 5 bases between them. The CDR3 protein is CASSLAVQETQYF. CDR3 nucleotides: TGTGCCAGCAGCTTAGCGGTACAAGAGACCCAGTACTTC.

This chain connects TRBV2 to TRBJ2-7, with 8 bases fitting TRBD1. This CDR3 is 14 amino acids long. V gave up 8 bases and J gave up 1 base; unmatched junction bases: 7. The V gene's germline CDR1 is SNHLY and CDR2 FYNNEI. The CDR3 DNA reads TGTGCCAGCCGCACCGGGACAGGATCCTACGAGCAGTACTTC. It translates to CASRTGTGSYEQYF. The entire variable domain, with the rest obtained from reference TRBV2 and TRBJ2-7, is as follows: EPEVTQTPSHQVTQMGQEVILRCVPISNHLYFYWYRQILGQKVEFLVSFYNNEISEKSEIFDDQFSVERPDGSNFTLKIRSTKLEDSAMYFCASRTGTGSYEQYFGPGTRLTVT.

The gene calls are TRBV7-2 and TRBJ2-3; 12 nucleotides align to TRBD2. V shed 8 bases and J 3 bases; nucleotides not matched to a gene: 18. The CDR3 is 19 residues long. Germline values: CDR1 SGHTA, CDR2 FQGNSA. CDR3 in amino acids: CASCRPRLAGARSTDTQYF. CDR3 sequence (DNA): TGTGCCAGCTGCCGTCCTAGACTAGCGGGGGCCCGATCGACAGATACGCAGTATTTT. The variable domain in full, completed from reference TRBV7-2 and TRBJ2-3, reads GAGVSQSPSNKVTEKGKDVELRCDPISGHTALYWYRQSLGQGLEFLIYFQGNSAPDKSGLPSDRFSAERTGGSVSTLTIQRTQQEDSAVYLCASCRPRLAGARSTDTQYFGPGTRLTVL.

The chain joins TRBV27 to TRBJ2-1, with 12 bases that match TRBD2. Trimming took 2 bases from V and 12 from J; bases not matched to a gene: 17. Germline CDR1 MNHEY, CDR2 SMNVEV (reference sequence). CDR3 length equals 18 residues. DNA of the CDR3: TGTGCCAGCAGTTTACGTGGAGGTCTAGCGGGAGGGATTCTACCGCAGTTCTTC. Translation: CASSLRGGLAGGILPQFF.

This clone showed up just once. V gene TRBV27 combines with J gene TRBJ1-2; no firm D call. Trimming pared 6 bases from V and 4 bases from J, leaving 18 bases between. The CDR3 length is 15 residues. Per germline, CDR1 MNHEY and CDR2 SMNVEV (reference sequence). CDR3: CASSRPPVLLYGYTF. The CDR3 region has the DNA TGTGCCAGCAGCCGCCCCCCCGTACTCCTCTATGGCTACACCTTC.

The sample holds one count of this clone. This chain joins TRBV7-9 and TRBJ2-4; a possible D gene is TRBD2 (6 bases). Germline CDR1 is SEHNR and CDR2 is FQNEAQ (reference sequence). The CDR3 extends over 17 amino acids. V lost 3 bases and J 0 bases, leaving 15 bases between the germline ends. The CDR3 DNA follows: TGTGCCAGCAGCTTCGGGAGCGGAGATTTAGCCAAAAACATTCAGTACTTC. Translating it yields CASSFGSGDLAKNIQYF. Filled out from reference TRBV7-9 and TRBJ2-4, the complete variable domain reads DTGVSQNPRHKITKRGQNVTFRCDPISEHNRLYWYRQTLGQGPEFLTYFQNEAQLEKSRLLSDRFSAERPKGSFSTLEIQRTEQGDSAMYLCASSFGSGDLAKNIQYFGAGTRLSVL.

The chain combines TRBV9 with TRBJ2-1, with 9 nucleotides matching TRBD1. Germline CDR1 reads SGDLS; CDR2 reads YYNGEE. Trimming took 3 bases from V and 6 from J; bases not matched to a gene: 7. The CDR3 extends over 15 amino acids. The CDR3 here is CASSAPGTGTNEQFF. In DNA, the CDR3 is TGTGCCAGCAGCGCACCCGGGACAGGGACCAATGAGCAGTTCTTC.